Listed below are T cell receptor beta chains from one sample, sequenced in a study of cytomegalovirus exposure and HLA in healthy donors. Repertoires were generated with immunoSEQ multiplex PCR, while TCRdb's copy carries only in-frame clones and drops some. This sample has about 130,000 clones, with roughly four fifths found just once. The material sequenced was PBMCs. These receptors all stem from a woman aged 40 to 49 in good health and CMV-seropositive. Both conserved end residues are part of each CDR3. D genes are given only for firm matches. Only some rows state a clone size, as once, few, many or a class for expanded clones.

TRBV25-1	TRBD2	TRBJ2-5	NA	CASSAREGLASLETQYF	TGTGCCAGCAGTGCAAGGGAGGGACTAGCGAGCCTAGAGACCCAGTACTTC
TRBV7-9	TRBD2	TRBJ2-1	NA	CASSGTSGTGLGAEQFF	TGTGCCAGCAGCGGGACTAGCGGGACGGGGCTCGGGGCTGAGCAGTTCTTC
TRBV6-1	TRBD1	TRBJ1-1	NA	CASRRQGNTEAFF	TGTGCCAGCAGGCGACAGGGGAACACTGAAGCTTTCTTT
TRBV11-3	NA	TRBJ2-1	NA	CASSQGEGTHNEQFF	TGTGCCAGCAGCCAAGGTGAGGGAACTCACAATGAGCAGTTCTTC
TRBV28	NA	TRBJ1-5	NA	CASKISRAGPNQPQHF	TGTGCCAGCAAAATCTCTCGGGCAGGGCCTAATCAGCCCCAGCATTTT
TRBV4-2	TRBD1	TRBJ1-1	NA	CASSQAGGKYTEAFF	TGTGCCAGCAGCCAAGCAGGGGGGAAATACACTGAAGCTTTCTTT
TRBV5-1	NA	TRBJ1-2	NA	CASSLQGHDGYTF	TGCGCCAGCAGCTTACAGGGCCACGATGGCTACACCTTC
TRBV9	NA	TRBJ1-2	NA	CASSADGTPEGYTF	TGTGCCAGCAGCGCCGACGGGACACCTGAGGGCTACACCTTC
TRBV13	NA	TRBJ1-1	NA	CASSLEEGSEAFF	TGTGCCAGCAGCTTAGAGGAGGGGTCTGAAGCTTTCTTT
TRBV7-9	TRBD1	TRBJ2-7	NA	CASSLARGTGGVWYEQYF	TGTGCCAGCAGCTTAGCCCGGGGGACAGGGGGAGTTTGGTACGAGCAGTACTTC
TRBV4-1	NA	TRBJ2-7	NA	CASSQAASGSDNSYEQYF	TGCGCCAGCAGCCAAGCGGCGTCAGGATCTGACAACTCCTACGAGCAGTACTTC
TRBV10-1	NA	TRBJ2-5	NA	CASSESDRAQETQYF	TGCGCCAGCAGTGAGTCGGACAGAGCACAAGAGACCCAGTACTTC
TRBV7-2	TRBD1	TRBJ1-2	once	CASSLTGHYGYTF	TGTGCCAGCAGCTTGACAGGGCACTATGGCTACACCTTC
TRBV5-1	TRBD1	TRBJ1-5	once	CASSLSGTADVNQPQHF	TGCGCCAGCAGCTTGTCAGGGACAGCAGATGTCAATCAGCCCCAGCATTTT
TRBV6-6	NA	TRBJ2-1	NA	CAIRGNYNEQFF	TGTGCCATCCGAGGCAACTACAATGAGCAGTTCTTC
TRBV13	TRBD1	TRBJ1-1	few	CASSTRTGANTEAFF	TGTGCCAGCAGCACCCGGACAGGGGCGAACACTGAAGCTTTCTTT
TRBV18	NA	TRBJ2-1	NA	CASSPLNRNEQFF	TGTGCCAGCTCACCCCTAAATCGGAATGAGCAGTTCTTC
TRBV2	TRBD1	TRBJ1-1	NA	CASSGTGRGTEAFF	TGTGCCAGCAGTGGGACAGGGCGGGGAACTGAAGCTTTCTTT
TRBV30	NA	TRBJ1-4	NA	CAWSVLTGRVRKLFF	TGTGCCTGGAGTGTACTTACAGGGAGGGTGAGGAAACTGTTTTTT
TRBV6-1	TRBD1	TRBJ2-1	NA	CASSVRDSSYYNEQFF	TGTGCCAGCAGTGTCCGGGACAGCTCTTACTACAATGAGCAGTTCTTC
TRBV10-1	NA	TRBJ2-2	NA	CASSPGFSTGELFF	TGCGCCAGCAGCCCAGGTTTTAGCACCGGGGAGCTGTTTTTT
TRBV6-4	TRBD1	TRBJ2-7	few	CASSELPGQTYEQYF	TGTGCCAGCAGTGAATTGCCGGGACAGACTTACGAGCAGTACTTC
TRBV6-1	TRBD1	TRBJ2-3	NA	CASRRQGADTQYF	TGTGCCAGCAGAAGACAGGGCGCAGATACGCAGTATTTT
TRBV6-5	NA	TRBJ2-2	NA	CASSYGLASTGELFF	TGTGCCAGCAGTTACGGGCTGGCGAGCACCGGGGAGCTGTTTTTT
TRBV19	NA	TRBJ1-1	NA	CASSMSAENTEAFF	TGTGCCAGTAGTATGTCCGCGGAGAACACTGAAGCTTTCTTT
TRBV7-6	NA	TRBJ1-1	once	CASSSGGAGEAFF	TGTGCCAGCAGCTCTGGGGGTGCGGGGGAAGCTTTCTTT
TRBV4-3	NA	TRBJ2-2	NA	CASSQERRTGELFF	TGCGCCAGCAGCCAAGAACGGCGGACCGGGGAGCTGTTTTTT
TRBV18	TRBD1	TRBJ2-3	NA	CASSPTGAASTDTQYF	TGTGCCAGCTCACCAACAGGGGCTGCCTCCACAGATACGCAGTATTTT
TRBV5-6	TRBD1	TRBJ1-3	NA	CASSGAGQFGNTIYF	TGTGCCAGCAGCGGCGCGGGACAGTTTGGAAACACCATATATTTT
TRBV5-1	NA	TRBJ2-1	NA	CASSLGQSYNEQFF	TGCGCCAGCAGCCTGGGGCAGTCCTACAATGAGCAGTTCTTC
TRBV4-3	TRBD2	TRBJ2-7	NA	CASSPARENYEQYF	TGCGCCAGCAGCCCAGCGCGGGAGAACTACGAGCAGTACTTC
TRBV4-1	NA	TRBJ2-2	NA	CASSRTWGGPGELFF	TGCGCCAGCAGCCGCACTTGGGGGGGCCCCGGGGAGCTGTTTTTT
TRBV5-6	NA	TRBJ1-2	NA	CASSRFQGPGFNGYTF	TGTGCCAGCAGCCGGTTCCAGGGGCCGGGATTTAATGGCTACACCTTC
TRBV6-6	TRBD1	TRBJ2-4	NA	CASRAGTGKNIQYF	TGTGCCAGCAGAGCCGGGACAGGGAAAAACATTCAGTACTTC
TRBV5-1	NA	TRBJ2-3	NA	CASSLLGPDTQYF	TGCGCCAGCAGCTTGCTGGGGCCAGATACGCAGTATTTT
TRBV4-3	TRBD1	TRBJ1-4	NA	CASSQPRGTGEEGEKLFF	TGCGCCAGCAGCCAGCCGCGGGGGACAGGGGAAGAGGGAGAAAAACTGTTTTTT
TRBV18	TRBD1	TRBJ1-1	NA	CASSQTEGANTEAFF	TGTGCCAGCTCACAAACGGAGGGGGCCAACACTGAAGCTTTCTTT